Listed below are T cell receptor beta chains from one sample, sequenced in a study of cytomegalovirus exposure and HLA in healthy donors. Data came from immunoSEQ multiplex PCR; TCRdb stores just in-frame clones and leaves some out. The sample includes about 120,000 clones, roughly four fifths seen only once; the top ten take around 1.7%. Sequencing used PBMCs. Receptor source: a woman aged 18-29 years in good health and CMV-seronegative. The CDR3 runs from the conserved cysteine through the conserved F or W. Fields, in order: D gene, clone size, J gene, V gene, CDR3 protein, CDR3 DNA. D genes are given only for firm matches. Clone size is not always given. Where it is, it says once, few, many or a class for expanded clones.

>NA|NA|TRBJ1-5|TRBV6-4
CASRQVISNQPQHF
TGTGCCAGCAGACAGGTAATTAGCAATCAGCCCCAGCATTTT
>NA|NA|TRBJ1-3|TRBV4-1
CASSQDRGSGNTIYF
TGCGCCAGCAGCCAAGATAGAGGGTCAGGAAACACCATATATTTT
>TRBD2|NA|TRBJ2-3|TRBV4-2
CASSQKGLAGSTDTQYF
TGTGCCAGCAGCCAAAAGGGGCTAGCGGGTAGCACAGATACGCAGTATTTT
>TRBD1|NA|TRBJ2-3|TRBV28
CASTLTGGTDTQYF
TGTGCCAGCACTCTGACAGGGGGCACAGATACGCAGTATTTT
>TRBD1|NA|TRBJ1-5|TRBV19
CASSITGQGNQPQHF
TGTGCCAGTAGTATAACGGGACAGGGCAATCAGCCCCAGCATTTT
>TRBD2|few|TRBJ2-5|TRBV28
CASRRLAGGKETQYF
TGTGCCAGCAGAAGGCTAGCGGGGGGAAAAGAGACCCAGTACTTC
>NA|few|TRBJ1-2|TRBV6-5
CASSSPVSGYGYTF
TGTGCCAGCAGTTCCCCGGTGAGCGGCTATGGCTACACCTTC
>NA|NA|TRBJ2-1|TRBV27
CASSLESGDNEQFF
TGTGCCAGCAGTTTGGAGTCGGGGGACAATGAGCAGTTCTTC
>TRBD1|once|TRBJ1-1|TRBV6-5
CASSYSITGGTEAFF
TGTGCCAGCAGTTACTCGATTACAGGGGGCACTGAAGCTTTCTTT
>NA|NA|TRBJ2-3|TRBV19
CASSPDRPRDTQYF
TGTGCCAGTAGTCCTGACAGACCCAGGGATACGCAGTATTTT
>NA|NA|TRBJ1-1|TRBV27
CASSLFPLNTEAFF
TGTGCCAGCAGTTTATTCCCTCTGAACACTGAAGCTTTCTTT
>NA|NA|TRBJ2-7|TRBV27
CASSSGGYEQYF
TGTGCCAGCAGTTCCGGCGGCTACGAGCAGTACTTC
>NA|once|TRBJ2-7|TRBV6-1
CASGATYEQYF
TGTGCCAGCGGGGCAACCTACGAGCAGTACTTC
>NA|NA|TRBJ1-1|TRBV9
CASSAEAADTEAFF
TGTGCCAGCAGCGCGGAAGCGGCCGACACTGAAGCTTTCTTT
>NA|NA|TRBJ2-5|TRBV10-3
CATSLKETQYF
TGTGCCACCTCTCTAAAGGAGACCCAGTACTTC
>TRBD1|NA|TRBJ2-1|TRBV5-1
CASSATAGTGFNEQFF
TGCGCCAGCAGCGCTACGGCCGGGACAGGGTTCAATGAGCAGTTCTTC
>NA|NA|TRBJ1-3|TRBV5-4
CASSVAGISGNTIYF
TGTGCCAGCAGCGTGGCGGGGATCTCTGGAAACACCATATATTTT
>TRBD1|NA|TRBJ2-7|TRBV12-5
CARDRPSCEYF
TGTGCTAGGGACAGGCCCTCCTGTGAATACTTC